These 27 T cell receptor beta chains originate from one sample sequenced in a study of PD-1 blockade in classical Hodgkin lymphoma. Relapse was seen in all patients after autologous stem cell transplantation, and brentuximab vedotin exposure was variable. Profiled with immunoSEQ multiplex PCR; TCRdb holds only in-frame clones, not every one. This sample carries some 65,000 clones, over 55% of them seen once, and the ten largest clones take about 9.8%. The specimen comprised peripheral blood mononuclear cells (PBMCs), sampled before the second cycle of nivolumab. These receptors all stem from a human donor with classical Hodgkin lymphoma.

This clone was detected once. V is TRBV7-9 and J is TRBJ2-1, with D unclear. With 0 bases removed from V and 1 base from J, the gap between germline ends came to 4 bases. Germline V CDR1 and CDR2: SEHNR, FQNEAQ (reference sequence). This CDR3 comprises 14 residues. CDR3 sequence reads: CASSLAGSYNEQFF. The CDR3 nucleotides read TGTGCCAGCAGCTTAGCGGGATCCTACAATGAGCAGTTCTTC.

This chain connects TRBV11-2 to TRBJ2-7, with TRBD1 matching over 7 bases. Germline lookup yields CDR1 SGHAT and CDR2 FQNNGV. The CDR3 length is 13 residues. The junction had 2 bases not matched to a gene; V was cut back by 0 bases and J by 6 bases. The CDR3 region is CASSLETGTEQYF. The CDR3 region has the DNA TGTGCCAGCAGCTTAGAGACAGGGACCGAGCAGTACTTC. Full variable domain (missing parts from reference TRBV11-2 and TRBJ2-7): EAGVAQSPRYKIIEKRQSVAFWCNPISGHATLYWYQQILGQGPKLLIQFQNNGVVDDSQLPKDRFSAERLKGVDSTLKIQPAKLEDSAVYLCASSLETGTEQYFGPGTRLTVT.

V gene TRBV5-6 combines with J gene TRBJ1-2; a possible D gene is TRBD1 (5 bases). There are 14 residues in the CDR3. V was clipped by 4 bases and J by 5 bases, with 15 bases between them. Germline-derived CDR1 and CDR2 are SGHDT and YYEEEE. Here the CDR3 DNA reads TGTGCCAGCAGCCATCCGGGACGTCGTTATGGCTACACCTTC. It specifies CASSHPGRRYGYTF.

The chain combines TRBV7-9 with TRBJ1-3; unclear D gene. V was trimmed by 1 base and J by 3 bases, leaving 4 bases between them. The germline V gene encodes CDR1 SEHNR and CDR2 FQNEAQ (reference sequence). This CDR3 has 13 amino acids. CDR3 residues: CASSLENGNTIYF. CDR3 in DNA: TGTGCCAGCAGCTTAGAGAATGGAAACACCATATATTTT.

This chain links TRBV5-6 with TRBJ1-5, with D hard to call. CDR3 length: 13 residues. V gave up 2 bases and J gave up 9 bases, with 12 bases separating them. Germline loops: CDR1 SGHDT, CDR2 YYEEEE. DNA for the CDR3: TGTGCCAGCAGCTTAAGTCCTGCCGGGCCCCAGCATTTT. This codes for CASSLSPAGPQHF. Complete variable domain (other parts from reference TRBV5-6 and TRBJ1-5): DAGVTQSPTHLIKTRGQQVTLRCSPKSGHDTVSWYQQALGQGPQFIFQYYEEEERQRGNFPDRFSGHQFPNYSSELNVNALLLGDSALYLCASSLSPAGPQHFGDGTRLSIL.

By sample share, this clone is medium-sized. The rearrangement links TRBV5-1 to TRBJ1-1; unclear D gene. Germline V lookup: CDR1 SGHRS, CDR2 YFSETQ. V gave up 1 base and J gave up 3 bases, with 13 bases separating them. The CDR3 contains 15 residues. The CDR3 DNA follows: TGCGCCAGCAGCTTGTCCCCCCGGGAGGACACTGAAGCTTTCTTT. Its protein is CASSLSPREDTEAFF.

The rearrangement links TRBV29-1 to TRBJ2-3; a possible D gene is TRBD2 (5 bases). V lost 2 bases, J lost 2 bases, and 11 bases lay in between. Germline assignment: CDR1 SQVTM and CDR2 ANQGSEA. CDR3 length: 14 residues. The CDR3 region has the DNA TGCAGCGTTGAATATGGAGGTCTCACAGATACGCAGTATTTT. Translated: CSVEYGGLTDTQYF.

V and J are TRBV7-9 and TRBJ1-2, with 7 positions matching TRBD1. V lost 4 bases to trimming and J lost 1 base; unmatched junction nucleotides: 12. Germline V gene data show CDR1 as SEHNR and CDR2 as FQNEAQ (reference sequence). The CDR3 runs 17 residues. The CDR3 is CASSSGQVPFVNYGYTF. In nucleotides, the CDR3 is TGTGCCAGCAGCTCCGGACAGGTCCCCTTCGTTAACTATGGCTACACCTTC.

The V call is TRBV6-5, the J call TRBJ1-2, with 7 bases aligning to TRBD1. This CDR3 has 14 residues. CDR1 is MNHEY and CDR2 is SVGAGI in the germline V gene. J was trimmed by 2 bases and V by 7 bases; bases with no gene match: 7. CDR3 DNA sequence: TGTGCCAGCAAGGCTCCGGGACAGAACTATGGCTACACCTTC. This translates into CASKAPGQNYGYTF.

This sequence joins TRBV30 and TRBJ2-4, with 9 positions matching TRBD1. V lost 3 bases and J lost 6; bases outside the gene matches: 3. CDR3 size: 13 residues. The germline CDR1 and CDR2 sequences are GTSNPN and SVGIG (reference sequence). The CDR3 DNA reads TGTGCCTGGAGCTTGGGACAGGGAAACATTCAGTACTTC. Translating it yields CAWSLGQGNIQYF.

The CDR3 region has the DNA TGTGCCAGCAGTGAGGGACTCGGAGACACTGAAGCTTTCTTT. As protein: CASSEGLGDTEAFF. This chain joins TRBV6-1 and TRBJ1-1; D might be TRBD1 (5 bases). The germline CDR1 and CDR2 sequences are MNHNS and SASEGT. V was cut by 3 bases and J by 3 bases, with 11 bases left in between. The CDR3 is 14 amino acids.

The rearrangement uses TRBV10-3 and TRBJ2-4; 8 bases align to TRBD1. CDR3 size: 14 residues. The germline V gene encodes CDR1 ENHRY and CDR2 SYGVKD. V lost 10 bases and J lost 9; bases outside the gene matches: 14. The CDR3 DNA follows: TGTGCCACGGCCCCTGGGGGACAGGCTTCCATTCAGTACTTC. Its protein product is CATAPGGQASIQYF.

The chain joins TRBV9 to TRBJ2-3; 10 positions match TRBD2. The length of the CDR3 is 16 residues. J gave up 0 bases and V 3 bases, and 4 bases lay outside the gene matches. Germline CDR1 reads SGDLS; CDR2 reads YYNGEE. The CDR3 DNA reads as TGTGCCAGCAGCGACCTGACTAGCGGGAGCACAGATACGCAGTATTTT. This translates into CASSDLTSGSTDTQYF.

V is TRBV10-3 and J is TRBJ2-3; D call uncertain. This CDR3 spans 13 amino acids. Looked up from germline, CDR1 is ENHRY and CDR2 is SYGVKD. The V end was cut by 2 bases, the J end by 6 bases, with 9 bases between. The CDR3 region is CAISEGLGDTQYF. The CDR3 DNA sequence: TGTGCCATCAGTGAGGGCCTGGGGGATACGCAGTATTTT.

V usage is TRBV5-4 and J usage is TRBJ1-2; 10 bases align to TRBD1. V lost 4 bases, J lost 7 bases, and 19 bases stayed unmatched. Germline CDR1 reads SGHNT; CDR2 reads YYREEE (reference sequence). The CDR3 is made up of 18 amino acids. CDR3 in DNA: TGTGCCAGCAGCCTCGTGGGGACAGGGGAAGGGGGGAAGTCTGGCTACACCTTC. Its protein is CASSLVGTGEGGKSGYTF.

This chain connects TRBV29-1 to TRBJ2-7; D tentatively reads TRBD1 or TRBD2 (5 bases each). Per germline, CDR1 SQVTM and CDR2 ANQGSEA. Trimming cost V 0 bases and J 6 bases, with 18 bases left between them. CDR3 length: 15 amino acids. CDR3 in amino acids: CSVEDLGAPGSEQYF. The CDR3, as DNA: TGCAGCGTTGAAGATCTTGGGGCGCCGGGATCCGAGCAGTACTTC.

The gene calls are TRBV11-2 and TRBJ2-7; 9 bases map to TRBD2. This CDR3 has 15 residues. CDR1 is SGHAT, CDR2 FQNNGV, per germline. The J segment lost 7 bases and the V segment lost 3 bases, leaving 10 bases of the junction unmatched. CDR3 region: CASSLQAGGRMEQYF. The CDR3 nucleotides are TGTGCCAGCAGCTTGCAAGCGGGGGGCCGAATGGAGCAGTACTTC.

The genes are TRBV5-1 and TRBJ2-1; D might be TRBD1 (6 bases). The V end was cut by 3 bases, the J end by 3 bases, with 16 bases between. This CDR3 contains 16 residues. Germline values: CDR1 SGHRS, CDR2 YFSETQ. CDR3 region: CASSSRGTTYYNEQFF. In nucleotides, the CDR3 is TGCGCCAGCAGCTCACGTGGGACAACATACTACAATGAGCAGTTCTTC.

The V gene is TRBV28, the J gene TRBJ2-7; tentatively, D is TRBD1 or TRBD2 (5 bases each). V lost 2 bases, J lost 5 bases, and 10 bases lay in between. The CDR3 has 13 amino acids. Germline CDR1 reads MDHEN; CDR2 reads SYDVKM. CDR3 residues: CASSLGGMNEQYF. The CDR3 DNA follows: TGTGCCAGCAGTTTAGGGGGTATGAACGAGCAGTACTTC.

The chain employs TRBV9 and TRBJ2-1; D gene ambiguous. The CDR3 is 10 residues long. Germline CDR1 is SGDLS and CDR2 is YYNGEE. V gave up 3 bases and J gave up 8 bases, with 3 bases separating them. The CDR3 DNA reads as TGTGCCAGCAGCGGGCATGAGCAGTTCTTC. Translation: CASSGHEQFF.

The CDR3 region is CASSKDGTEAFF. In DNA, the CDR3 is TGTGCCAGCAGCAAGGACGGGACTGAAGCTTTCTTT. This chain uses TRBV11-1 with TRBJ1-1; the D is unclear. CDR3 length: 12 amino acids. Germline assignment: CDR1 SGHAT and CDR2 FQDESV (reference sequence). V was clipped by 5 bases and J by 5 bases, with 9 bases between them.

The chain has TRBV5-1 and TRBJ1-5; 12 positions agree with TRBD1. V trimming: 5 bases; J trimming: 0 bases; junction bases outside the gene matches: 6. Germline-derived CDR1 and CDR2 are SGHRS and YFSETQ. The CDR3 runs 17 residues. For the CDR3, the DNA is TGCGCCAGCAGTGGGACAGGGGGCATCGATAGCAATCAGCCCCAGCATTTT. Protein product: CASSGTGGIDSNQPQHF.

The V gene is TRBV5-4, the J gene TRBJ1-6, with TRBD1 identical over 9 bases. The CDR3 extends over 15 amino acids. Germline CDR1 and CDR2: SGHNT and YYREEE (reference sequence). With V trimmed by 2 bases and J by 7 bases, 4 bases remained unmatched. CDR3 region: CASSFWDRVNSPLHF. The CDR3 DNA reads TGTGCCAGCAGCTTTTGGGACAGGGTCAATTCACCCCTCCACTTT.

The chain uses TRBV6-5 and TRBJ2-3; D call uncertain. This CDR3 spans 13 amino acids. Looked up from germline, CDR1 is MNHEY and CDR2 is SVGAGI. With 9 bases removed from V and 2 bases from J, the gap between germline ends came to 12 bases. CDR3 residues: CASKADNTDTQYF. CDR3 bases: TGTGCCAGTAAAGCAGACAACACAGATACGCAGTATTTT.

This clone was observed a handful of times. This sequence joins TRBV19 and TRBJ1-4; D not resolved. The germline V gene has CDR1 LNHDA and CDR2 SQIVND (reference sequence). V was shortened by 3 bases and J by 6 bases, with 11 bases between the two germline ends. CDR3 length equals 14 residues. The CDR3 DNA reads TGTGCCAGTAGTATCAGCAAACGGGATGAAAAACTGTTTTTT. This codes for CASSISKRDEKLFF.

This clone has more than one count but fewer than ten. This chain connects TRBV27 to TRBJ2-7, with D possibly matching TRBD1 (5 bases). Germline values: CDR1 MNHEY, CDR2 SMNVEV (reference sequence). The CDR3 covers 13 residues. The V and J ends lost 10 bases and 5 bases respectively, with 18 bases between them. Here the CDR3 DNA reads TGTGCCACCCAGGGTGGCGTAGGGAACGAGCAGTACTTC. Residues: CATQGGVGNEQYF.

V gene TRBV12-5 combines with J gene TRBJ2-7; TRBD1 matches 7 bases. The CDR3 length is 14 residues. The J segment lost 3 bases and the V segment lost 6 bases, leaving 8 bases of the junction unmatched. Germline CDR1 LGHNT, CDR2 FRNRAP. The chain's CDR3 is CASGRTGANYEQYF. CDR3 coding DNA: TGTGCTAGTGGAAGAACAGGGGCGAACTACGAGCAGTACTTC.